This T cell receptor beta chain was recovered during a study of OX40 agonist ivuxolimab in advanced cancers. Study-level information: Prior anti-PD-1, anti-PD-L1 or anti-CTLA-4 therapy did not bar entry, and more than 35% had some.

V dropped 6 bases and J dropped 1 base, with 8 bases sitting between them. CDR1 and CDR2 from the germline V gene are MNHEY and SVGAGI. The CDR3 is made up of 13 amino acids. Using immunoSEQ multiplex PCR, the repertoire was profiled, and TCRdb retains in-frame clones only, with some absent. The sample records about 62,000 clones, about four fifths being singletons. This sequence was found in an adult with an advanced solid tumor such as melanoma, head and neck, liver or kidney cancer. Sample: CD4+ or CD8+ T cells sorted from blood, taken in a trial of the OX40 agonist ivuxolimab. The chain couples TRBV6-5 to TRBJ2-3; D call uncertain. The CDR3 DNA sequence: TGTGCCAGCAGCCGCCGGGGCACAGATACGCAGTATTTT. This translates into CASSRRGTDTQYF.